This TCR beta chain was captured by sequencing in a study of cytomegalovirus exposure and HLA in healthy donors. Overall study findings and caveats: Researchers counted around 180 TCR beta chains as cytomegalovirus-associated.

Amplification used 60 Vbeta primers and 13 Jbeta primers. Assay used: immunoSEQ multiplex PCR; TCRdb lists only in-frame clones, some missing. The table lists more than 85,000 clones, 9.5% to 15% of them singletons. This clone has a single count. The antigen is not known. The sample comprised PBMCs. The clonotype was recovered from a man between 40 and 49 years old in good health and CMV-seropositive.

The CDR3 region has the DNA TGTGCCAGCAGCTTGTTAGCGGGAGTATACAATGAGCAGTTCTTC. It translates to CASSLLAGVYNEQFF. The chain uses TRBV7-2 and TRBJ2-1, with 9 bases matching TRBD2. V lost 3 bases, J lost 4 bases, and 4 bases stayed unmatched. This CDR3 spans 15 amino acids. Per the germline V gene, CDR1 is SGHTA and CDR2 is FQGNSA.